This T cell receptor (beta chain) is drawn from a study of T cell clonotyping in hematopoietic cell transplantation. Worth noting for this clone: Its cognate antigen is unknown.

The study's findings and limits: CD4 and CD8 repertoire contributions could not be separated without sorting.

Trimming removed 8 bases from V and 5 bases from J, with 25 bases in between. CDR1 is MDHEN and CDR2 is SYDVKM in the germline V gene. The CDR3 has 18 amino acids. Libraries were prepared by immunoSEQ multiplex PCR; TCRdb keeps only in-frame clonotypes and omits some of them. Here the sample spans approximately 8,800 clones, 93% being singletons. The TCR was taken from a male patient in his 50s who had an allogeneic stem cell transplant from a related donor, so T cells may come from the graft donor. Some clones in this sample may be carry-over from other donors' samples. The sequenced sample was PBMCs, obtained 100 days after allogeneic stem cell transplant. The V call is TRBV28, the J call TRBJ1-6; D unclear. The CDR3 spells CASLAANGFLLNNSPLHF. The CDR3 coding sequence is TGTGCCAGCCTTGCAGCTAACGGGTTTTTACTGAATAATTCACCCCTCCACTTT.